A selection of T cell receptor beta chains follows, all from one sample in a study of cytotoxic CD8 clonotypes in ibrutinib-treated CLL. TCRdb's table, derived via immunoSEQ multiplex PCR, lists solely in-frame clones and lacks some. The table lists 200,000 to 250,000 clones, about four fifths of them singletons. The sample here was PBMCs, taken after 12 months of ibrutinib treatment. Receptors originate from a human donor with chronic lymphocytic leukemia. CDR3s include the opening cysteine and the closing phenylalanine or tryptophan. The D gene is left open where the match is weak. A row's size may be missing; if present it is once, few, many or a size class.

d_gene	abundance	v_gene	j_gene	CDR3aa	CDR3nt
.	once	TRBV10-2	TRBJ1-1	CASRDSYTEAFF	TGCGCCAGCAGGGACAGCTACACTGAAGCTTTCTTT
.	.	TRBV7-6	TRBJ2-5	CASSLRQQETQYF	TGTGCCAGCAGCTTAAGGCAGCAAGAGACCCAGTACTTC
TRBD1	.	TRBV4-1	TRBJ2-2	CASSLGTGNTGELFF	TGCGCCAGCAGCCTCGGGACAGGGAACACCGGGGAGCTGTTTTTT
.	.	TRBV9	TRBJ2-7	CASSVTGNPEGEQYF	TGTGCCAGCAGCGTAACCGGGAATCCAGAGGGGGAGCAGTACTTC
TRBD2	many	TRBV19	TRBJ2-1	CASKDAGANYNEQFF	TGTGCCAGTAAAGATGCGGGAGCGAACTACAATGAGCAGTTCTTC
.	.	TRBV7-6	TRBJ2-2	CASSIGLVLDTGELFF	TGTGCCAGCAGCATCGGGCTAGTGCTCGACACCGGGGAGCTGTTTTTT
TRBD1	.	TRBV10-3	TRBJ1-2	CASRDRGGYGYTF	TGTGCCAGCCGTGACAGGGGTGGGTATGGCTACACCTTC
.	.	TRBV1	TRBJ2-3	CTSSRCSGDKDTQYF	TGCACCAGCAGCCGATGTTCGGGGGACAAAGATACGCAGTATTTT
TRBD2	.	TRBV7-9	TRBJ2-1	CASSPGTSGGFYNEQFF	TGTGCCAGCAGCCCAGGGACTAGCGGGGGGTTTTACAATGAGCAGTTCTTC
TRBD1	few	TRBV19	TRBJ1-1	CASSIQDRGNTEAFF	TGTGCCAGTAGTATACAGGACAGGGGGAACACTGAAGCTTTCTTT
.	.	TRBV4-1	TRBJ2-5	CASSQEGAGDETQYF	TGCGCCAGCAGCCAAGAAGGGGCAGGGGATGAGACCCAGTACTTC
.	.	TRBV10-1	TRBJ1-1	CASAMTATTEAFF	TGCGCCAGTGCGATGACAGCGACCACTGAAGCTTTCTTT
TRBD2	once	TRBV6-5	TRBJ2-7	CASRDPGLVTYEQYF	TGTGCCAGCAGGGACCCGGGACTAGTAACCTACGAGCAGTACTTC
TRBD1	.	TRBV27	TRBJ1-6	CASSSTGAYNSPLHF	TGTGCCAGCAGTTCAACAGGGGCTTATAATTCACCCCTCCACTTT
TRBD1	.	TRBV5-1	TRBJ2-7	CASSSQGFSYEQYF	TGCGCCAGCAGCTCACAGGGGTTCTCCTACGAGCAGTACTTC
.	.	TRBV5-1	TRBJ2-7	CASSVRQNYEQYF	TGCGCCAGCAGCGTTCGACAGAACTACGAGCAGTACTTC
.	.	TRBV19	TRBJ2-7	CASSIKQGYEQYF	TGTGCCAGTAGTATAAAACAGGGCTACGAGCAGTACTTC